These 18 T cell receptor beta chains were sequenced from one sample in a study of blood T cells in healthy people across ages. A J-beta primer mix and a sample-barcoded 5' primer were used in a second PCR of about 7 to 12 cycles. Using its own MiXCR run on the 5' RACE reads, TCRdb lists one record per CDR3 protein. Of about 1.1 million distinct CDR3 sequences listed, around two fifths are singletons. Sequencing was done on a sample of blood. These receptors were taken from a man in his late teens or twenties in good health.

On this clonotype itself: A much larger clone lies a single base off, so this may be a read error. This chain uses TRBV4-2 with TRBJ2-3, with D possibly TRBD2 on 7 matching bases. Germline values: CDR1 LGHNA, CDR2 YNFKEQ. The CDR3 totals 17 residues. With 1 base removed from V and 0 bases from J, the gap between germline ends came to 14 bases. The CDR3 loop is CASSQGRGGSSTDTQYF. CDR3 nucleotides: TGTGCCAGCAGCCAAGGGAGGGGGGGATCTAGCACAGATACGCAGTATTTT.

A single count supports this clonotype. The chain couples TRBV2 to TRBJ2-7, with 9 nucleotides matching TRBD1. The CDR3 runs 15 residues. From germline, CDR1 is SNHLY and CDR2 FYNNEI. V was clipped by 6 bases and J by 2 bases; unmatched bases: 8. CDR3 amino acids: CASRITGGQTYEQYF. For the CDR3, the DNA is TGTGCCAGCAGGATCACAGGGGGCCAAACCTACGAGCAGTACTTC. Using reference TRBV2 and TRBJ2-7 for the parts outside the CDR3, the full variable domain is EPEVTQTPSHQVTQMGQEVILRCVPISNHLYFYWYRQILGQKVEFLVSFYNNEISEKSEIFDDQFSVERPDGSNFTLKIRSTKLEDSAMYFCASRITGGQTYEQYFGPGTRLTVT.

There are a few counts of this clonotype. The chain employs TRBV4-3 and TRBJ2-3; 8 bases align to TRBD1. The germline CDR1 and CDR2 sequences are LGHNA and YSLEER. The CDR3 contains 17 residues. The V gene end was trimmed by 0 bases and the J gene end by 4 bases; junction bases not matched to a gene: 9. In nucleotides, the CDR3 is TGCGCCAGCAGCCAAGAGGGTTACAGGGGGGTGGCAGATACGCAGTATTTT. It specifies CASSQEGYRGVADTQYF.

This clonotype was counted only a few times. The chain couples TRBV7-2 to TRBJ2-5; D is possibly TRBD1 (6 bases). Germline assignment: CDR1 SGHTA and CDR2 FQGNSA. The V end lost 2 bases, the J end lost 3 bases, and 16 bases lay between the germline ends. CDR3 length equals 16 residues. The CDR3 loop is CASSLMGAGLKETQYF. The CDR3 DNA follows: TGTGCCAGCAGCTTAATGGGGGCCGGGTTGAAAGAGACCCAGTACTTC. Drawing the rest from reference TRBV7-2 and TRBJ2-5, the complete variable domain is GAGVSQSPSNKVTEKGKDVELRCDPISGHTALYWYRQSLGQGLEFLIYFQGNSAPDKSGLPSDRFSAERTGGSVSTLTIQRTQQEDSAVYLCASSLMGAGLKETQYFGPGTRLLVL.

In this sample, this clonotype turned up a few times. The genes are TRBV6-1 and TRBJ2-3; the D is unclear. Germline CDR1 MNHNS, CDR2 SASEGT. V shed 7 bases and J shed 0 bases, with 11 bases lying between them. This CDR3 comprises 14 residues. CDR3 loop: CASMARTSTDTQYF. The CDR3 region has the DNA TGTGCCAGCATGGCCAGAACTAGCACAGATACGCAGTATTTT.

This clonotype has only a few counts. The chain carries TRBV6-6 and TRBJ2-7; 10 bases align to TRBD1. Germline loops: CDR1 MNHNY, CDR2 SVGAGI (reference sequence). J gave up 3 bases and V 0 bases, and 2 bases lay outside the gene matches. The CDR3 spans 15 residues. This CDR3 is CASSYSTGGVYEQYF. For the CDR3, the DNA is TGTGCCAGCAGTTACTCGACAGGGGGCGTCTACGAGCAGTACTTC.

This clonotype was detected only a few times. The chain's CDR3 is CASSLGRGPDGYTF. DNA of the CDR3: TGTGCCAGCAGCTTAGGTCGGGGGCCTGATGGCTACACCTTC. V gene TRBV11-2 combines with J gene TRBJ1-2; perhaps TRBD1 as D (6 bases). Between the trimmed V and J ends, which lost 1 base and 6 bases, there was a span of 12 bases. Germline-derived CDR1 and CDR2 are SGHAT and FQNNGV. The CDR3 extends over 14 amino acids. Based on the CDR3 plus reference TRBV11-2 and TRBJ1-2, the full variable domain is EAGVAQSPRYKIIEKRQSVAFWCNPISGHATLYWYQQILGQGPKLLIQFQNNGVVDDSQLPKDRFSAERLKGVDSTLKIQPAKLEDSAVYLCASSLGRGPDGYTFGSGTRLTVV.

This clonotype was observed a few times. The CDR3 DNA reads as TGTGCCAGCAGTTACGGGACACCCTCTGACTATGGCTACACCTTC. Translation gives CASSYGTPSDYGYTF. The chain joins TRBV6-2 or TRBV6-3 to TRBJ1-2, with D perhaps TRBD1 (6 bases). Per the germline V gene, CDR1 is MNHEY and CDR2 is SVGEGT. The V and J ends lost 2 bases and 3 bases respectively, with 13 bases between them. The CDR3 contains 15 residues.

There are a few counts of this clonotype. The J gene is TRBJ2-1, the V gene TRBV6-5; 8 bases map to TRBD1. The CDR3 spans 19 residues. V trimming: 2 bases; J trimming: 4 bases; junction bases outside the gene matches: 16. Germline CDR1 and CDR2: MNHEY and SVGAGI. The DNA for the CDR3 is TGTGCCAGCAGTTACCCCGGGACAGGTCTAGAGTTACCGTACAATGAGCAGTTCTTC. This gives the protein CASSYPGTGLELPYNEQFF.

The rearrangement links TRBV29-1 to TRBJ2-5; D unclear. Germline-derived CDR1 and CDR2 are SQVTM and ANQGSEA. V gave up 0 bases and J gave up 1 base, with 12 bases separating them. The CDR3 loop spans 15 amino acids. CDR3 bases: TGCAGCGTTGAAGATGGTCGCGGCATCCAAGAGACCCAGTACTTC. Its translation is CSVEDGRGIQETQYF. The full variable domain, rest sourced from reference TRBV29-1 and TRBJ2-5, is SAVISQKPSRDICQRGTSLTIQCQVDSQVTMMFWYRQQPGQSLTLIATANQGSEATYESGFVIDKFPISRPNLTFSTLTVSNMSPEDSSIYLCSVEDGRGIQETQYFGPGTRLLVL.

This clonotype was seen only a few times. V is TRBV4-3 and J is TRBJ2-3, with D possibly being TRBD1 or TRBD2 (6 bases each). The CDR3 consists of 15 residues. The V and J ends lost 0 bases and 4 bases respectively, with 11 bases between them. In germline, CDR1 is LGHNA, CDR2 YSLEER. CDR3 sequence (DNA): TGCGCCAGCAGCCAAGATTACGGGGGCGCAGATACGCAGTATTTT. Protein: CASSQDYGGADTQYF.

The chain employs TRBV28 and TRBJ1-1, with D possibly matching TRBD1 (5 bases). V lost 2 bases and J 5 bases, leaving 12 bases between the germline ends. CDR1 MDHEN and CDR2 SYDVKM come from the germline V gene. The CDR3 sequence is 14 residues long. The CDR3 nucleotides read TGTGCCAGCAGTTTAGTGGAGGGGCGGACTGAAGCTTTCTTT. Amino acid sequence: CASSLVEGRTEAFF.

The chain is built from TRBV20-1 and TRBJ2-7; D possibly corresponds to TRBD2 (6 bases). This CDR3 comprises 16 residues. Germline loops: CDR1 DFQATT, CDR2 SNEGSKA (reference sequence). Trimming took 0 bases from V and 0 from J, leaving 15 bases between them. DNA for the CDR3: TGCAGTGCTAGAGATCGGGGCGGGGTCTTCTCCTACGAGCAGTACTTC. Its protein is CSARDRGGVFSYEQYF.

In its sample, this clonotype was seen many times. The gene calls are TRBV27 and TRBJ2-5; the D gene could be TRBD1 or TRBD2 (5 bases each). CDR3 length: 15 residues. Trimming took 1 base from V and 0 from J, leaving 9 bases between them. The germline V gene encodes CDR1 MNHEY and CDR2 SMNVEV (reference sequence). The CDR3 sequence is CASSLYGGNQETQYF. DNA for the CDR3: TGTGCCAGCAGTTTATATGGGGGTAACCAAGAGACCCAGTACTTC.

The J gene is TRBJ2-7, the V gene TRBV18; TRBD2 aligns across 13 bases. Germline V gene sequence: CDR1 KGHSH, CDR2 LQKENI. There are 17 residues in the CDR3. With V trimmed by 3 bases and J by 4 bases, 9 bases remained unmatched. DNA of the CDR3: TGTGCCAGCTCACCGGCGGCTGGACTAGCGGGGGATTACGAGCAGTACTTC. As protein: CASSPAAGLAGDYEQYF.

The genes are TRBV20-1 and TRBJ1-1; D uncertain. The CDR3 has 15 residues. The germline gives CDR1 DFQATT, CDR2 SNEGSKA (reference sequence). With 0 bases removed from V and 0 bases from J, the gap between germline ends came to 11 bases. CDR3: CSARDRRAMNTEAFF. The CDR3 DNA reads as TGCAGTGCTAGAGATAGAAGGGCCATGAACACTGAAGCTTTCTTT.

In its sample, this clonotype was seen a few times. The chain joins TRBV28 to TRBJ2-1; weak D call: TRBD1 (5 bases). CDR1 is MDHEN and CDR2 is SYDVKM in the germline V gene. Trimming removed 3 bases from V and 9 bases from J, with 15 bases in between. CDR3 length equals 14 residues. CDR3 DNA sequence: TGTGCCAGCAGTTTGGGGCTCTCCGTAGGTGAGCAGTTCTTC. Translating it yields CASSLGLSVGEQFF. Variable domain in full (rest from reference TRBV28 and TRBJ2-1): DVKVTQSSRYLVKRTGEKVFLECVQDMDHENMFWYRQDPGLGLRLIYFSYDVKMKEKGDIPEGYSVSREKKERFSLILESASTNQTSMYLCASSLGLSVGEQFFGPGTRLTVL.

This clonotype has more than one count but fewer than ten. V usage is TRBV20-1 and J usage is TRBJ1-4, with a weak D call TRBD1 (5 bases). CDR3 size: 14 residues. V shed 5 bases and J shed 2 bases, with 12 bases lying between them. Germline V gives CDR1 DFQATT, CDR2 SNEGSKA (reference sequence). The CDR3: CSAEGRQTNEKLFF. DNA of the CDR3: TGCAGTGCTGAGGGTAGACAGACTAATGAAAAACTGTTTTTT.